Listed here are 32 T cell receptor beta chains from one sample, sequenced in a study of blood T cell repertoires in COVID-19. Sequencing was performed with immunoSEQ multiplex PCR; in TCRdb, only in-frame clones are kept and a portion is missing. Here the sample spans 120,000 or so clones, around 81% being singletons. Sequenced material: peripheral blood. The receptors were sampled from a man aged 25-40 years with COVID-19, enrolled during active disease.

The V and J genes are TRBV11-3 and TRBJ2-7; D is unresolved. V shed 4 bases and J shed 5 bases, with 9 bases lying between them. Germline V gene data show CDR1 as SGHNT and CDR2 as YENEEA. CDR3 size: 12 residues. CDR3 in amino acids: CASSSNSNEQYF. The CDR3 coding sequence is TGTGCCAGCAGCTCCAATTCAAACGAGCAGTACTTC.

This chain joins TRBV6-1 and TRBJ2-1; 11 nucleotides align to TRBD2. The CDR3 is made up of 16 amino acids. V shed 2 bases, J shed 7 bases, and the junction held 7 bases outside the gene matches. The germline V gene encodes CDR1 MNHNS and CDR2 SASEGT. This chain's CDR3 is CASSELLAGGGNEQFF. The CDR3 nucleotides are TGTGCCAGCAGTGAATTGCTAGCGGGAGGAGGAAATGAGCAGTTCTTC.

This chain's CDR3 is CASIPDREVETQYF. The CDR3 region has the DNA TGTGCCAGCATCCCGGACAGGGAGGTGGAGACCCAGTACTTC. The chain joins TRBV7-2 to TRBJ2-5, with TRBD1 matching 8 bases. The CDR3 is 14 amino acids. Germline V gene sequence: CDR1 SGHTA, CDR2 FQGNSA. V was pared by 7 bases and J by 5 bases, with 9 bases of the junction left unmatched.

J is TRBJ1-3 and V is TRBV23-1, with D unresolved. Being an ORF, TRBV23-1 has a function that is uncertain. This CDR3 has 15 amino acids. The germline V and J ends were trimmed by 0 bases and 2 bases, with 8 bases remaining between them. The CDR3 DNA reads as TGCGCCAGCAGTCAATCGTCCGGGACTGGAAACACCATATATTTT. Its translation is CASSQSSGTGNTIYF.

This clone appeared a few times. The genes are TRBV10-3 and TRBJ2-3; 7 bases fit TRBD1. CDR3 size: 12 residues. From germline, CDR1 is ENHRY and CDR2 SYGVKD. The V gene end was trimmed by 11 bases and the J gene end by 5 bases; junction bases not matched to a gene: 7. CDR3 sequence reads: CAAWTGEDTQYF. The CDR3 nucleotides are TGTGCCGCCTGGACAGGTGAAGATACGCAGTATTTT.

The V call is TRBV10-3, the J call TRBJ2-5; no clear D. Between the trimmed V and J ends, which lost 2 bases and 4 bases, there was a span of 8 bases. The CDR3 sequence is 13 residues long. CDR1 and CDR2 (germline): ENHRY, SYGVKD. CDR3 amino acids: CAISEGSGETQYF. DNA of the CDR3: TGTGCCATCAGTGAGGGCAGTGGAGAGACCCAGTACTTC.

This clone turned up a few times. The chain recombines TRBV4-3 with TRBJ2-2; 7 nucleotides agree with TRBD1. Germline CDR1 reads LGHNA; CDR2 reads YSLEER. This CDR3 spans 15 amino acids. Trimming cost V 3 bases and J 1 base; bases outside gene matches: 2. CDR3 residues: CASSHGTENTGELFF. The DNA of the CDR3 is TGCGCCAGCAGCCACGGGACAGAGAACACCGGGGAGCTGTTTTTT.

This clone was seen more than once but under ten times. V and J are TRBV10-3 and TRBJ2-2, with 10 nucleotides matching TRBD2. CDR1 and CDR2 (germline): ENHRY, SYGVKD. The CDR3 spans 21 residues. The V gene end was trimmed by 2 bases and the J gene end by 7 bases; junction bases not matched to a gene: 22. The CDR3 region has the DNA TGTGCCATCAGTGAGAAGTTAAGTAGAATAGCGGGAGGACATGGTGGCGGGGAGCTGTTTTTT. It translates to CAISEKLSRIAGGHGGGELFF.

The V gene is TRBV28, the J gene TRBJ1-5, with D possibly TRBD1 on 6 matching bases. With 5 bases removed from V and 2 bases from J, the gap between germline ends came to 16 bases. Germline CDR1 MDHEN, CDR2 SYDVKM. There are 16 residues in the CDR3. CDR3 DNA sequence: TGTGCCAGCAGTACGACCAGGGGAGTTGGCAATCAGCCCCAGCATTTT. It codes for CASSTTRGVGNQPQHF. Based on the CDR3 plus reference TRBV28 and TRBJ1-5, the full variable domain is DVKVTQSSRYLVKRTGEKVFLECVQDMDHENMFWYRQDPGLGLRLIYFSYDVKMKEKGDIPEGYSVSREKKERFSLILESASTNQTSMYLCASSTTRGVGNQPQHFGDGTRLSIL.

V is TRBV7-9 and J is TRBJ1-3; D gene unclear. CDR1 and CDR2 from the germline V gene are SEHNR and FQNEAQ (reference sequence). V dropped 0 bases and J dropped 0 bases, with 6 bases sitting between them. The CDR3 consists of 15 residues. The CDR3 bases are TGTGCCAGCAGCTTAGCCCCAGGCTCTGGAAACACCATATATTTT. It yields the protein CASSLAPGSGNTIYF.

V is TRBV11-2 and J is TRBJ2-3, with TRBD2 as a possible D gene (6 bases). V lost 0 bases to trimming and J lost 5 bases, with 15 bases between them. The germline V gene has CDR1 SGHAT and CDR2 FQNNGV. The CDR3 contains 16 residues. As DNA, the CDR3 is TGTGCCAGCAGCTTAGACTCCGGGGGATGGCAAGATACGCAGTATTTT. This encodes CASSLDSGGWQDTQYF. Variable domain in full (rest from reference TRBV11-2 and TRBJ2-3): EAGVAQSPRYKIIEKRQSVAFWCNPISGHATLYWYQQILGQGPKLLIQFQNNGVVDDSQLPKDRFSAERLKGVDSTLKIQPAKLEDSAVYLCASSLDSGGWQDTQYFGPGTRLTVL.

V is TRBV15 and J is TRBJ2-7, with TRBD1 identical over 7 bases. The germline V gene encodes CDR1 LNHNV and CDR2 YYDKDF (reference sequence). J gave up 9 bases and V 3 bases, and 8 bases lay outside the gene matches. This CDR3 has 13 amino acids. CDR3 nucleotides: TGTGCCACCAGCAGTGCCAACAGGGGTGGGCAGTACTTC. Translation gives CATSSANRGGQYF.

The chain links TRBV27 to TRBJ2-1; TRBD2 is a possible D gene (5 bases). The CDR3 is made up of 12 amino acids. Looked up from germline, CDR1 is MNHEY and CDR2 is SMNVEV (reference sequence). Between the trimmed V and J ends, which lost 5 bases and 7 bases, there was a span of 9 bases. The CDR3 nucleotides read TGTGCCAGCAGTGCGGGCCCAAATGAGCAGTTCTTC. It is translated as CASSAGPNEQFF.

This clone is a singleton in its sample. The chain couples TRBV27 to TRBJ2-7; TRBD1 aligns across 9 bases. Germline V gene data show CDR1 as MNHEY and CDR2 as SMNVEV (reference sequence). This CDR3 contains 15 residues. Trimming removed 6 bases from V and 5 bases from J; junction bases left unmatched: 11. CDR3 coding DNA: TGTGCCAGCAGCTTTACCGGGACAGGGCGCCACGAGCAGTACTTC. Residues: CASSFTGTGRHEQYF.

The chain combines TRBV4-3 with TRBJ2-2, with no clear D. The CDR3 is 15 amino acids. Germline V gives CDR1 LGHNA, CDR2 YSLEER. The germline V and J ends were trimmed by 1 base and 2 bases, with 8 bases remaining between them. CDR3 amino acids: CASSQVSLNTGELFF. The CDR3 DNA reads as TGCGCCAGCAGCCAAGTGTCTCTTAACACCGGGGAGCTGTTTTTT.

The rearrangement uses TRBV5-8 and TRBJ1-1; 7 nucleotides agree with TRBD1. CDR3 size: 13 residues. Germline V gene lookup returns CDR1 SGHTS and CDR2 YDEGEE. V trimming: 4 bases; J trimming: 3 bases; junction bases outside the gene matches: 3. The CDR3 spells CASSRGTDTEAFF. DNA for the CDR3: TGTGCCAGCAGCAGAGGGACAGACACTGAAGCTTTCTTT.

This clone has a single count. The chain uses TRBV28 and TRBJ2-5; maybe TRBD2 (5 bases). This CDR3 comprises 15 residues. The germline V gene has CDR1 MDHEN and CDR2 SYDVKM. Trimming removed 2 bases from V and 5 bases from J, with 15 bases in between. CDR3 protein: CASSLPARGQETQYF. In DNA form, the CDR3 reads TGTGCCAGCAGTTTACCGGCACGGGGTCAGGAGACCCAGTACTTC. Complete variable domain (other parts from reference TRBV28 and TRBJ2-5): DVKVTQSSRYLVKRTGEKVFLECVQDMDHENMFWYRQDPGLGLRLIYFSYDVKMKEKGDIPEGYSVSREKKERFSLILESASTNQTSMYLCASSLPARGQETQYFGPGTRLLVL.

This clone was found once. This chain links TRBV6-5 with TRBJ1-1; D gene ambiguous. V was shortened by 0 bases and J by 7 bases, with 9 bases between the two germline ends. There are 13 residues in the CDR3. Germline V CDR1 and CDR2: MNHEY, SVGAGI. CDR3 protein: CASSYSGAGEAFF. CDR3 nucleotide sequence: TGTGCCAGCAGTTACTCGGGTGCGGGTGAAGCTTTCTTT.

The chain joins TRBV9 to TRBJ2-3, with 13 bases fitting TRBD2. Unmatched junction bases numbered 7, after V lost 2 bases and J lost 7 bases. CDR1 and CDR2 from the germline V gene are SGDLS and YYNGEE. This CDR3 is built from 16 residues. CDR3 bases: TGTGCCAGCAGCGTGACTAGCGGGGGGCCGGGCTATACGCAGTATTTT. Its protein product is CASSVTSGGPGYTQYF.

CDR3 DNA: TGTGCCAGCAGTTTCGTAATGGGTTTAGGGGCGGGGTATGGCTACACCTTC. This codes for CASSFVMGLGAGYGYTF. V is TRBV27 and J is TRBJ1-2; the D gene is possibly TRBD1 (5 bases). The CDR3 is 17 amino acids. Germline V gene sequence: CDR1 MNHEY, CDR2 SMNVEV (reference sequence). Between the trimmed V and J ends, which lost 3 bases and 5 bases, there was a span of 22 bases.

V usage is TRBV18 and J usage is TRBJ1-2; perhaps TRBD1 as D (5 bases). Trimming left V 3 bases short and J 8 bases short, with 13 bases between. CDR3 length: 13 amino acids. The germline V gene has CDR1 KGHSH and CDR2 LQKENI. For the CDR3, the DNA is TGTGCCAGCTCACCTGACAGCCTCGAGGGCTACACCTTC. Protein product: CASSPDSLEGYTF.

V is TRBV28 and J is TRBJ2-2, with D hard to call. The V gene's germline CDR1 is MDHEN and CDR2 SYDVKM. The CDR3 has 13 residues. Trimming pared 8 bases from V and 0 bases from J, leaving 7 bases between. CDR3 in amino acids: CASGQPNTGELFF. CDR3 nucleotides: TGTGCCAGCGGCCAACCGAACACCGGGGAGCTGTTTTTT. The full variable domain, its missing parts supplied by reference TRBV28 and TRBJ2-2, is DVKVTQSSRYLVKRTGEKVFLECVQDMDHENMFWYRQDPGLGLRLIYFSYDVKMKEKGDIPEGYSVSREKKERFSLILESASTNQTSMYLCASGQPNTGELFFGEGSRLTVL.

The chain uses TRBV11-3 and TRBJ2-3, with TRBD2 identical over 13 bases. From germline, CDR1 is SGHNT and CDR2 YENEEA. The CDR3 has 15 amino acids. J lost 11 bases, V lost 8 bases, and 13 bases had no gene match. The CDR3 bases are TGTGCCAGCTTCCTCGGGACTAGCGGGACCGATCAGCAGTATTTT. Amino acid sequence: CASFLGTSGTDQQYF. Full variable domain (outside the CDR3, taken from reference TRBV11-3 and TRBJ2-3): EAGVVQSPRYKIIEKKQPVAFWCNPISGHNTLYWYLQNLGQGPELLIRYENEEAVDDSQLPKDRFSAERLKGVDSTLKIQPAELGDSAVYLCASFLGTSGTDQQYFGPGTRLTVL.

The chain carries TRBV6-6 and TRBJ2-7, with D maybe TRBD1 (6 bases). The CDR3 is 16 amino acids. CDR1 MNHNY and CDR2 SVGAGI come from the germline V gene (reference sequence). Trimming cost V 0 bases and J 6 bases, with 18 bases left between them. The CDR3 loop reads CASSYSSRGISSEQYF. Written as DNA, the CDR3 is TGTGCCAGCAGTTACTCGAGCAGGGGCATATCTTCCGAGCAGTACTTC.

The CDR3 nucleotides are TGTGCCAGCAGTTCCCTCGGGCGAAGGGAGGGTTACAATGAGCAGTTCTTC. The encoded protein is CASSSLGRREGYNEQFF. The chain combines TRBV6-2 or TRBV6-3 with TRBJ2-1; 7 bases map to TRBD2. Germline trimming cut 4 bases from V and 4 bases from J; bases unmatched to any gene: 13. The length of the CDR3 is 17 residues. Germline V lookup: CDR1 MNHEY, CDR2 SVGEGT.

The V and J genes are TRBV28 and TRBJ1-2; D is unclear. Germline CDR1 reads MDHEN; CDR2 reads SYDVKM. V was pared by 5 bases and J by 5 bases, with 15 bases between. The CDR3 extends over 14 amino acids. Written as DNA, the CDR3 is TGTGCCAGCAGTCGTCAGGCCGACATTTATGGCTACACCTTC. The encoded protein is CASSRQADIYGYTF.

This chain joins TRBV28 and TRBJ1-3; D possibly corresponds to TRBD1 (5 bases). This CDR3 spans 13 amino acids. Germline assignment: CDR1 MDHEN and CDR2 SYDVKM. The V gene lost 8 bases and the J gene lost 8 bases, with 16 bases spanning the gap. CDR3: CASGVDSLYTIYF. CDR3 bases: TGTGCCAGCGGTGTAGACAGCCTATACACCATATATTTT.

This chain uses TRBV27 with TRBJ1-2; possibly TRBD1 for D (5 bases). The CDR3 has 15 amino acids. The V gene's germline CDR1 is MNHEY and CDR2 SMNVEV (reference sequence). V lost 5 bases, J lost 4 bases, and 17 bases lay in between. The CDR3 DNA follows: TGTGCCAGCAGTCCCAATCTGGGGGAGGGCTATGGCTACACCTTC. Translating it yields CASSPNLGEGYGYTF.

The table lists this clone with a few counts. The chain recombines TRBV2 with TRBJ1-2; a weak D match, TRBD1 (6 bases). The ends were cut back, 8 bases at V and 2 bases at J, with 12 bases in the middle. Germline V gives CDR1 SNHLY, CDR2 FYNNEI. This CDR3 comprises 13 residues. CDR3 nucleotides: TGTGCCAGCGCGGTCAGGGGAAACTATGGCTACACCTTC. Residues: CASAVRGNYGYTF.

J is TRBJ2-3 and V is TRBV28, with D possibly TRBD1 on 6 matching bases. Germline V lookup: CDR1 MDHEN, CDR2 SYDVKM. V dropped 3 bases and J dropped 0 bases, with 13 bases sitting between them. The CDR3 extends over 16 amino acids. The DNA for the CDR3 is TGTGCCAGCAGTTTCAGACACAGGGCAAGCACAGATACGCAGTATTTT. This sequence encodes CASSFRHRASTDTQYF.

The chain has TRBV19 and TRBJ2-1; 13 bases are a match to TRBD2. Trimming took 5 bases from V and 2 from J; bases not matched to a gene: 3. Germline V gene data show CDR1 as LNHDA and CDR2 as SQIVND (reference sequence). The CDR3 sequence is 16 residues long. The CDR3 DNA follows: TGTGCCAGTAGTCTGGGACTAGCGGGGACCTACAATGAGCAGTTCTTC. Protein product: CASSLGLAGTYNEQFF.

In nucleotides, the CDR3 is TGTGCCAGCAGCGAACAAACAAATTCACCCCTCCACTTT. It yields the protein CASSEQTNSPLHF. This chain connects TRBV11-3 to TRBJ1-6; D is uncertain. Trimming cost V 5 bases and J 7 bases, with 9 bases left between them. The CDR3 has 13 residues. Germline-derived CDR1 and CDR2 are SGHNT and YENEEA.